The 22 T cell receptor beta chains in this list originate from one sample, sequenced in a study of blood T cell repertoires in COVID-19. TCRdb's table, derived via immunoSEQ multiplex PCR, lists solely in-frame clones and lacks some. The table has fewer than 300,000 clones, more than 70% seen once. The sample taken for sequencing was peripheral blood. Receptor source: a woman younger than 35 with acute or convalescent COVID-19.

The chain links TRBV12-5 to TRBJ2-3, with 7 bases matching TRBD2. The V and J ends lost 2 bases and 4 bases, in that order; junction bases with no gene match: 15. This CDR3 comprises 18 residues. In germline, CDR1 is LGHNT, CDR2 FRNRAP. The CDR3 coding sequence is TGTGCTAGTGGTTTGAGGGTCGATGAAGCGGGACGATCAGATACGCAGTATTTT. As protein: CASGLRVDEAGRSDTQYF.

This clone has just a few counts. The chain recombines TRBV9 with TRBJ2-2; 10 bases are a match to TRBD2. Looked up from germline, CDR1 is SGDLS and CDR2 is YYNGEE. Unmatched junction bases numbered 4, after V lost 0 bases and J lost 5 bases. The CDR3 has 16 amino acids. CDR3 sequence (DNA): TGTGCCAGCAGCGTAGTAGCGGGAGGAACTACCGGGGAGCTGTTTTTT. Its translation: CASSVVAGGTTGELFF.

The CDR3 DNA follows: TGTGCCAGCAGCTTACGCGAGCTTACCTCTGGAAACACCATATATTTT. The encoded protein is CASSLRELTSGNTIYF. The chain is built from TRBV7-9 and TRBJ1-3, with unresolved D. The V and J ends lost 2 bases and 0 bases respectively, with 11 bases between them. Germline values: CDR1 SEHNR, CDR2 FQNEAQ (reference sequence). The CDR3 extends over 16 amino acids.

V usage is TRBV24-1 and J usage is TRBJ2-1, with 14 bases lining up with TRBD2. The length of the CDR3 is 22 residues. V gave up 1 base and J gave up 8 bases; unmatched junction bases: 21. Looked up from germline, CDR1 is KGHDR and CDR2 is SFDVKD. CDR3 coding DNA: TGTGCCACCAGTGATTTACCCGGTGTAGCGGGGACTAGCGGGAGTCGTGGCGATGAGCAGTTCTTC. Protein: CATSDLPGVAGTSGSRGDEQFF.

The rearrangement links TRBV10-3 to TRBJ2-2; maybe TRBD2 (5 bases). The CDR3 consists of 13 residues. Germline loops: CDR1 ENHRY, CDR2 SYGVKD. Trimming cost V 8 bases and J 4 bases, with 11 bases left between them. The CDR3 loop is CAILGGSTGELFF. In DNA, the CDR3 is TGTGCCATCCTGGGCGGGTCCACCGGGGAGCTGTTTTTT.

The CDR3 spells CASSLWARGSDTQYF. The CDR3, as DNA: TGTGCCAGCAGCCTATGGGCTCGGGGGTCAGATACGCAGTATTTT. V and J are TRBV7-3 and TRBJ2-3; possibly TRBD2 for D (6 bases). CDR1 and CDR2 (germline): SGHTA, FQGTGA. V lost 5 bases and J lost 4, with 16 bases in between. The CDR3 totals 15 residues.

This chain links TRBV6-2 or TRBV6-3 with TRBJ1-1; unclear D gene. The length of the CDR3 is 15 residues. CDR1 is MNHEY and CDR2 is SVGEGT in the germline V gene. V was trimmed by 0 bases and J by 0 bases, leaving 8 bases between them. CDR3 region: CASSYSEAMNTEAFF. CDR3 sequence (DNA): TGTGCCAGCAGTTACTCGGAGGCCATGAACACTGAAGCTTTCTTT.

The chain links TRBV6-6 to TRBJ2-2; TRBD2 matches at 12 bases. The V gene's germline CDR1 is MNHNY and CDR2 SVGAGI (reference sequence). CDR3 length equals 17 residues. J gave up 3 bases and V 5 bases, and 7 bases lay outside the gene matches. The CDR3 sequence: CASSLRGTSGHTGELFF. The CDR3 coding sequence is TGTGCCAGCAGTCTTAGGGGGACTAGCGGGCACACCGGGGAGCTGTTTTTT.

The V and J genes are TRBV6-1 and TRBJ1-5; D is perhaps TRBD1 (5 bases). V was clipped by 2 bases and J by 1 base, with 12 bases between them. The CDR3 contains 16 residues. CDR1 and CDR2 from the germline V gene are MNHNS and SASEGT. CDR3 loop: CASSERGGASNQPQHF. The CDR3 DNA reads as TGTGCCAGCAGTGAAAGGGGAGGGGCGAGCAATCAGCCCCAGCATTTT.

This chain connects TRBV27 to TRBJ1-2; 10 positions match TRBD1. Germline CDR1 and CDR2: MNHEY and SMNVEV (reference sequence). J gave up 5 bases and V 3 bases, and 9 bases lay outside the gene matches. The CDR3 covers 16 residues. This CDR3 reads CASSFLTGGLMYGYTF. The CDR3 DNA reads TGTGCCAGCAGTTTTTTGACAGGGGGCTTAATGTATGGCTACACCTTC.

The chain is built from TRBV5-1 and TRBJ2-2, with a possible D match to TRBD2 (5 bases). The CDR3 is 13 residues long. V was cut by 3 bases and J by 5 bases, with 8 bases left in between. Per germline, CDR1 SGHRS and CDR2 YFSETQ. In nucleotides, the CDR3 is TGCGCCAGCAGCTGGAGAGGGACCGGGGAGCTGTTTTTT. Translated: CASSWRGTGELFF.

The CDR3 protein is CASSYTGQGGAGELFF. The CDR3 DNA follows: TGTGCCAGCAGTTACACTGGACAGGGAGGGGCCGGGGAGCTGTTTTTT. The rearrangement uses TRBV6-5 and TRBJ2-2; tentatively, D is TRBD1 (8 bases). Trimming pared 2 bases from V and 6 bases from J, leaving 16 bases between. The germline V gene has CDR1 MNHEY and CDR2 SVGAGI. The CDR3 length is 16 residues.

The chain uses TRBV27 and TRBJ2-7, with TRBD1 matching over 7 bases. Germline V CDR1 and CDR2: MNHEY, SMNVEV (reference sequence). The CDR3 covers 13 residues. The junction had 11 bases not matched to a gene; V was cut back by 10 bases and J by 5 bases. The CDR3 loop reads CATARNRGNEQYF. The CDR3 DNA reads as TGTGCCACCGCTAGAAACAGGGGAAACGAGCAGTACTTC.

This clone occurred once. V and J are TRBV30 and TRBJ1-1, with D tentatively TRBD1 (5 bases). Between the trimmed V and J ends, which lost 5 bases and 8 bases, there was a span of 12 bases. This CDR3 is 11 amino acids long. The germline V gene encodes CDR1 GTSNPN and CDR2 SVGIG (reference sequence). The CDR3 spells CAWQTATEAFF. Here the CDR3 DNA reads TGTGCCTGGCAGACAGCGACCGAAGCTTTCTTT.

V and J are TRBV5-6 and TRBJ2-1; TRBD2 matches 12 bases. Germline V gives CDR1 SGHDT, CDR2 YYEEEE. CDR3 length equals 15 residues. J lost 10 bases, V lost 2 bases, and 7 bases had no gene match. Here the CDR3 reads CASSLLAGGFLEQFF. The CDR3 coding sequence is TGTGCCAGCAGCTTACTAGCGGGAGGTTTCCTAGAGCAGTTCTTC.

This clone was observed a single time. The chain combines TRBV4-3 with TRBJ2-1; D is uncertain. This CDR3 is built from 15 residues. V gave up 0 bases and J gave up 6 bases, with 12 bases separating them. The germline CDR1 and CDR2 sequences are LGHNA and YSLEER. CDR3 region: CASSQDQSSGNEQFF. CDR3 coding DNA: TGCGCCAGCAGCCAAGATCAATCCTCGGGCAATGAGCAGTTCTTC.

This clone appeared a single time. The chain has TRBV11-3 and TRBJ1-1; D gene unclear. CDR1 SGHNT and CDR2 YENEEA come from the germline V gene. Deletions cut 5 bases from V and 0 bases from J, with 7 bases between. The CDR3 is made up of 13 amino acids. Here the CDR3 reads CASSLSMNTEAFF. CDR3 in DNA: TGTGCCAGCAGCCTAAGCATGAACACTGAAGCTTTCTTT. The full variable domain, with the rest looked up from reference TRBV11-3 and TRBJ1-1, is EAGVVQSPRYKIIEKKQPVAFWCNPISGHNTLYWYLQNLGQGPELLIRYENEEAVDDSQLPKDRFSAERLKGVDSTLKIQPAELGDSAVYLCASSLSMNTEAFFGQGTRLTVV.

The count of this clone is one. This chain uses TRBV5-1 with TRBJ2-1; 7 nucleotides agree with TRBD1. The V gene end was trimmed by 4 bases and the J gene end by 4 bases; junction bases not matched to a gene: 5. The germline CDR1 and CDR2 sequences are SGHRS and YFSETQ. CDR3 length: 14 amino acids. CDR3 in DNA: TGCGCCAGCAGCCCAGGGACAGCGTACAATGAGCAGTTCTTC. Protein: CASSPGTAYNEQFF.

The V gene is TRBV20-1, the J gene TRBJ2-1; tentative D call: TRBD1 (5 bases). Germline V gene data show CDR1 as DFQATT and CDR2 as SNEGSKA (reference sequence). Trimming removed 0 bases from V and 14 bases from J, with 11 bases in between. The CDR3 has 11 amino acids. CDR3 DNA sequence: TGCAGTGCTAGAGATGCGCAGGGTGAGTTCTTC. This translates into CSARDAQGEFF.

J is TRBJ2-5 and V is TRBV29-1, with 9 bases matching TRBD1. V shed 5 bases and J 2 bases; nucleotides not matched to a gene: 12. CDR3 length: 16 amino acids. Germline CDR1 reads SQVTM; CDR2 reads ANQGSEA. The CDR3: CSVKPTGGPHQETQYF. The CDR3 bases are TGCAGCGTTAAACCCACAGGGGGCCCCCATCAAGAGACCCAGTACTTC.

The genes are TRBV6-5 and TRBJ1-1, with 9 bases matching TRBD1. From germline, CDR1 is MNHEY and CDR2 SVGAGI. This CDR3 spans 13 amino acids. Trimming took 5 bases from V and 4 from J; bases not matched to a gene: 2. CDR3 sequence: CASSTGGGTEAFF. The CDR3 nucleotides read TGTGCCAGCAGTACAGGGGGCGGCACTGAAGCTTTCTTT.

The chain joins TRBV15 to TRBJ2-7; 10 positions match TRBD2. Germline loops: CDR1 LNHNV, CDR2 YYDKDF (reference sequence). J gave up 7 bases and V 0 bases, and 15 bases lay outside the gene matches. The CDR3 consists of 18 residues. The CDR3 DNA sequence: TGTGCCACCAGCAGAGATCATCCAGGGGCTAGCGGGAGTAGTGAGCAGTACTTC. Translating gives CATSRDHPGASGSSEQYF.